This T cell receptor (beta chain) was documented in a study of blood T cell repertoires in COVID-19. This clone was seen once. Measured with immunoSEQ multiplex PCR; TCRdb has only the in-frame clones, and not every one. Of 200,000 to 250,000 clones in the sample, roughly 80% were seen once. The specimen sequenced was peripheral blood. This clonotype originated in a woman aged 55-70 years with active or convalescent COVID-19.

CDR3 coding DNA: TGTGCCAGCAGTGAGGAGTATGGATTGAACACTGAAGCTTTCTTT. Its protein product is CASSEEYGLNTEAFF. The chain has TRBV6-4 and TRBJ1-1; D not resolved. Germline-derived CDR1 and CDR2 are MRHNA and SNTAGT. The CDR3 is 15 residues long. With 3 bases removed from V and 0 bases from J, the gap between germline ends came to 11 bases.